The 32 T cell receptor beta chains listed next were all sequenced from one sample in a study of T-cell memory formation after mild COVID-19. One entry per CDR3 protein results from TCRdb running MiXCR on the 5' RACE reads. Of about 110,000 distinct CDR3 sequences in the sample, approximately 13% were seen once. The sequenced sample consisted of PBMCs or a T cell subset sorted from them (not recorded which). These receptor sequences come from an adult woman who had mild COVID-19 (a few samples of this study predate the infection). Cell type and time point are not known.

This clonotype showed up just a few times. CDR3 in amino acids: CASSSRGGREPQYF. The CDR3 DNA sequence: TGTGCCAGCAGTTCAAGAGGTGGCAGGGAACCGCAGTACTTC. The chain employs TRBV7-9 and TRBJ2-5; the D gene is possibly TRBD1 (5 bases). The length of the CDR3 is 14 residues. V was trimmed by 6 bases and J by 11 bases, leaving 22 bases between them. Per germline, CDR1 SEHNR and CDR2 FQNEAQ (reference sequence).

This clonotype was recorded a few times. The chain employs TRBV3-1 and TRBJ1-2, with D perhaps matching TRBD1 (6 bases). Germline lookup yields CDR1 LGHDT and CDR2 YNNKEL (reference sequence). Trimming pared 0 bases from V and 2 bases from J, leaving 10 bases between. The CDR3 sequence is 15 residues long. The CDR3 nucleotides read TGTGCCAGCAGCCAAGATGAGGGGGTCAACTATGGCTACACCTTC. Translating it yields CASSQDEGVNYGYTF.

The rearrangement uses TRBV20-1 and TRBJ2-1; 11 bases are a match to TRBD2. Germline lookup yields CDR1 DFQATT and CDR2 SNEGSKA (reference sequence). The CDR3 sequence is 14 residues long. The V gene end was trimmed by 6 bases and the J gene end by 8 bases; junction bases not matched to a gene: 9. CDR3 protein: CSAVTSGRGDEQFF. The CDR3 DNA reads as TGCAGTGCCGTAACTAGCGGGAGAGGTGATGAGCAGTTCTTC.

In its sample, this clonotype was seen many times. The chain employs TRBV3-1 and TRBJ2-7; D gene uncertain. V was clipped by 3 bases and J by 5 bases, with 5 bases between them. The CDR3 spans 11 residues. Germline assignment: CDR1 LGHDT and CDR2 YNNKEL (reference sequence). CDR3 sequence: CASSQENEQYF. The CDR3 nucleotides read TGTGCCAGCAGCCAGGAGAACGAGCAGTACTTC.

In its sample, this clonotype was seen many times. The chain carries TRBV19 and TRBJ1-6; TRBD1 matches 7 bases. The V gene's germline CDR1 is LNHDA and CDR2 SQIVND (reference sequence). This CDR3 has 17 amino acids. Trimming took 5 bases from V and 7 from J; bases not matched to a gene: 14. CDR3 region: CASSFPQGDYSNSPLHF. Written as DNA, the CDR3 is TGTGCCAGTAGTTTCCCTCAGGGGGATTACTCCAATTCACCCCTCCACTTT.

Written as DNA, the CDR3 is TGTGCCAGCAGACCGAGACAGGGGGCAAAAGAAGCTTTCTTT. This gives the protein CASRPRQGAKEAFF. The rearrangement joins TRBV6-4 to TRBJ1-1; 10 positions agree with TRBD1. CDR1 MRHNA and CDR2 SNTAGT come from the germline V gene. Trimming cost V 6 bases and J 8 bases; bases outside gene matches: 9. CDR3 size: 14 residues.

This clonotype has only a few counts. The V gene is TRBV27, the J gene TRBJ1-2, with 8 bases aligning to TRBD1. This CDR3 spans 15 amino acids. V shed 5 bases, J shed 4 bases, and the junction held 9 bases outside the gene matches. CDR1 and CDR2 from the germline V gene are MNHEY and SMNVEV (reference sequence). As DNA, the CDR3 is TGTGCCAGCAGTGGACAGGGCGAATTACCCTATGGCTACACCTTC. Residues: CASSGQGELPYGYTF.

The chain employs TRBV6-5 and TRBJ2-1; D call uncertain. This CDR3 is built from 15 residues. Per the germline V gene, CDR1 is MNHEY and CDR2 is SVGAGI. The V and J ends lost 4 bases and 0 bases respectively, with 10 bases between them. CDR3 residues: CASSFQESSYNEQFF. The CDR3, as DNA: TGTGCCAGCAGTTTCCAAGAAAGCTCCTACAATGAGCAGTTCTTC.

This sequence joins TRBV14 and TRBJ2-5; D not certain. V was shortened by 5 bases and J by 4 bases, with 17 bases between the two germline ends. Germline CDR1 and CDR2: SGHDN and FVKESK. The CDR3 covers 15 residues. The chain's CDR3 is CASSKAASPGETQYF. CDR3 DNA sequence: TGTGCCAGCAGCAAAGCAGCCAGCCCAGGAGAGACCCAGTACTTC.

The chain has TRBV4-2 and TRBJ2-5, with TRBD2 matching over 10 bases. Looked up from germline, CDR1 is LGHNA and CDR2 is YNFKEQ. The CDR3 is 17 residues long. After removal of 1 base from V and 1 base from J, the junction contained 6 bases not matched to a gene. CDR3 bases: TGTGCCAGCAGCCAAGCGGCTAGCGGGGGAGGCCAAGAGACCCAGTACTTC. Its protein is CASSQAASGGGQETQYF.

As to this clonotype: The conserved phenylalanine or tryptophan is not found at the CDR3 terminus, so this likely reflects a read error. The chain combines TRBV15 with TRBJ2-1; 8 bases are a match to TRBD1. The germline V gene encodes CDR1 LNHNV and CDR2 YYDKDF (reference sequence). V shed 0 bases, J shed 0 bases, and the junction held 10 bases outside the gene matches. This CDR3 region has 19 residues. DNA of the CDR3: TGTGCCACCAGCAGAGATGAGAGGGGGACAGGTTCCTCCTACAATGAGCAGTTCTTA. Translation gives CATSRDERGTGSSYNEQFL.

This clonotype has only a few counts. The chain carries TRBV12-3 or TRBV12-4 and TRBJ2-1, with D uncertain. The CDR3 has 13 amino acids. The V and J ends lost 5 bases and 0 bases respectively, with 5 bases between them. CDR3 loop: CASSTVSYNEQFF. As DNA, the CDR3 is TGTGCCAGCAGTACCGTCTCCTACAATGAGCAGTTCTTC.

This clonotype was found once. This sequence joins TRBV29-1 and TRBJ2-7; TRBD1 aligns across 7 bases. This CDR3 has 12 residues. In germline, CDR1 is SQVTM, CDR2 ANQGSEA. V shed 6 bases, J shed 3 bases, and the junction held 5 bases outside the gene matches. For the CDR3, the DNA is TGCAGCGTAGGGGGCGTCGGCTACGAGCAGTACTTC. It yields the protein CSVGGVGYEQYF.

The chain employs TRBV7-9 and TRBJ1-4; possibly TRBD1 for D (6 bases). The CDR3 covers 14 residues. The germline V gene encodes CDR1 SEHNR and CDR2 FQNEAQ (reference sequence). Trimming took 6 bases from V and 4 from J, leaving 12 bases between them. The CDR3 DNA follows: TGTGCCAGCAGACCCGACAGGCATAATGAAAAACTGTTTTTT. This sequence encodes CASRPDRHNEKLFF.

The genes are TRBV13 and TRBJ2-2, with 11 bases fitting TRBD1. With 5 bases clipped from V and 7 bases from J, the junction kept 15 bases outside the gene matches. Per the germline V gene, CDR1 is PRHDT and CDR2 is FYEKMQ (reference sequence). There are 18 residues in the CDR3. The CDR3 DNA sequence: TGTGCCAGCAGCCCCAGGACAGGGGGCCTTACCACGCTCGGGGAGCTGTTTTTT. It codes for CASSPRTGGLTTLGELFF.

The rearrangement links TRBV16 to TRBJ1-5; D is perhaps TRBD1 (6 bases). The CDR3 is 15 residues long. The germline CDR1 and CDR2 sequences are KGHSY and FQNENV. V dropped 4 bases and J dropped 1 base, with 11 bases sitting between them. The CDR3 is CASSPGAMSNQPQHF. CDR3 nucleotide sequence: TGTGCCAGCAGCCCGGGGGCCATGAGCAATCAGCCCCAGCATTTT.

This rearrangement joins TRBV2 to TRBJ1-1; D gene uncertain. V was clipped by 7 bases and J by 1 base, with 10 bases between them. The CDR3 sequence is 13 residues long. Germline V gives CDR1 SNHLY, CDR2 FYNNEI. This CDR3 reads CASTGNANTEAFF. DNA of the CDR3: TGTGCCAGCACCGGCAACGCGAACACTGAAGCTTTCTTT.

This clonotype was detected a few times. This chain connects TRBV23-1 to TRBJ2-2; 7 bases are shared with TRBD1. TRBV23-1 qualifies as an ORF whose function is uncertain. Trimming removed 4 bases from V and 6 bases from J; junction bases left unmatched: 23. CDR3 length: 20 residues. The CDR3 is CASSRRSLEQGILRSGELFF. The CDR3 coding sequence is TGCGCCAGCAGTCGCCGATCCTTGGAACAGGGGATCCTCCGTTCCGGGGAGCTGTTTTTT.

This chain links TRBV7-6 with TRBJ2-1; tentative D call: TRBD1 (6 bases). CDR3 size: 14 residues. Germline assignment: CDR1 SGHVS and CDR2 FNYEAQ. V was cut by 5 bases and J by 5 bases, with 13 bases left in between. The CDR3 DNA reads TGTGCCAGCAGCCTCGGACAGCTAAACAATGAGCAGTTCTTC. It specifies CASSLGQLNNEQFF.

This clonotype was detected ten times or more. V gene TRBV27 combines with J gene TRBJ2-5; D is uncertain. The germline V and J ends were trimmed by 0 bases and 6 bases, with 8 bases remaining between them. CDR3 length equals 13 residues. CDR1 MNHEY and CDR2 SMNVEV come from the germline V gene (reference sequence). This chain's CDR3 is CASSLSPRKTQYF. The CDR3 DNA is TGTGCCAGCAGTTTATCTCCTCGCAAGACCCAGTACTTC.

This CDR3 is CAISPASGGSTDTQYF. DNA of the CDR3: TGTGCCATCAGTCCGGCTAGCGGGGGGTCGACAGATACGCAGTATTTT. The V and J genes are TRBV10-3 and TRBJ2-3; TRBD2 matches 11 bases. Germline loops: CDR1 ENHRY, CDR2 SYGVKD. V lost 5 bases and J lost 3; bases outside the gene matches: 7. This CDR3 spans 16 amino acids.

This clonotype was detected ten times or more. The rearrangement links TRBV7-9 to TRBJ2-7; D may match TRBD1 or TRBD2 (6 bases each). The CDR3 is made up of 14 amino acids. From germline, CDR1 is SEHNR and CDR2 FQNEAQ (reference sequence). The V end was cut by 5 bases, the J end by 3 bases, with 14 bases between. Here the CDR3 DNA reads TGTGCCAGCAGCCCCTGGACAGCGGGCTACGAGCAGTACTTC. Translation: CASSPWTAGYEQYF. Full variable domain (remainder filled in from reference TRBV7-9 and TRBJ2-7): DTGVSQNPRHKITKRGQNVTFRCDPISEHNRLYWYRQTLGQGPEFLTYFQNEAQLEKSRLLSDRFSAERPKGSFSTLEIQRTEQGDSAMYLCASSPWTAGYEQYFGPGTRLTVT.

CDR3 in amino acids: CASSVDLARAYNEQFF. In nucleotides, the CDR3 is TGTGCCAGCAGCGTAGACCTAGCGAGAGCCTACAATGAGCAGTTCTTC. The rearrangement uses TRBV9 and TRBJ2-1, with a possible D match to TRBD2 (6 bases). The CDR3 sequence is 16 residues long. V dropped 0 bases and J dropped 2 bases, with 12 bases sitting between them. Germline CDR1 reads SGDLS; CDR2 reads YYNGEE.

This chain joins TRBV30 and TRBJ1-1; D gene uncertain. There are 14 residues in the CDR3. Per germline, CDR1 GTSNPN and CDR2 SVGIG (reference sequence). V shed 1 base and J shed 0 bases, with 9 bases lying between them. The CDR3 nucleotides read TGTGCCTGGAGTGCGGTAGGCATGAACACTGAAGCTTTCTTT. This gives the protein CAWSAVGMNTEAFF.

This chain uses TRBV5-1 with TRBJ2-3; TRBD2 agrees at 13 bases. The length of the CDR3 is 16 residues. Germline CDR1 SGHRS, CDR2 YFSETQ. The J segment lost 1 base and the V segment lost 4 bases, leaving 3 bases of the junction unmatched. The CDR3 spells CASSIGLAGGTDTQYF. The CDR3 DNA reads TGCGCCAGCAGCATAGGACTAGCGGGGGGCACAGATACGCAGTATTTT. The variable domain in full, completed from reference TRBV5-1 and TRBJ2-3, reads KAGVTQTPRYLIKTRGQQVTLSCSPISGHRSVSWYQQTPGQGLQFLFEYFSETQRNKGNFPGRFSGRQFSNSRSEMNVSTLELGDSALYLCASSIGLAGGTDTQYFGPGTRLTVL.

This clonotype was seen only a few times. This chain joins TRBV24-1 and TRBJ2-2, with D unresolved. This CDR3 is 15 amino acids long. From germline, CDR1 is KGHDR and CDR2 SFDVKD. Trimming pared 5 bases from V and 0 bases from J, leaving 9 bases between. CDR3 coding DNA: TGTGCCACCAGTGGTTCGTACGCGAACACCGGGGAGCTGTTTTTT. As protein: CATSGSYANTGELFF.

In its sample, this clonotype was seen a few times. V usage is TRBV29-1 and J usage is TRBJ2-7; perhaps TRBD2 as D (5 bases). The CDR3 is 13 amino acids. V was trimmed by 4 bases and J by 3 bases, leaving 13 bases between them. Looked up from germline, CDR1 is SQVTM and CDR2 is ANQGSEA. The CDR3 region is CSVADVGVYEQYF. The CDR3 DNA follows: TGCAGCGTTGCCGACGTGGGAGTCTACGAGCAGTACTTC.

The rearrangement joins TRBV2 to TRBJ1-1, with 7 bases fitting TRBD1. Germline V gene lookup returns CDR1 SNHLY and CDR2 FYNNEI. V lost 2 bases to trimming and J lost 4 bases; unmatched junction nucleotides: 10. The CDR3 is 16 residues long. For the CDR3, the DNA is TGTGCCAGCAGTGAAACTGAGACAGGGATTGGCACTGAAGCTTTCTTT. Translation gives CASSETETGIGTEAFF.

The chain employs TRBV27 and TRBJ2-3; D uncertain. CDR1 is MNHEY, CDR2 SMNVEV, per germline (reference sequence). This CDR3 spans 15 amino acids. V was trimmed by 5 bases and J by 5 bases, leaving 17 bases between them. CDR3 DNA: TGTGCCAGCAGTCCATCCGGGCCCCCGGGAGATACGCAGTATTTT. This sequence encodes CASSPSGPPGDTQYF.

This clonotype has a handful of counts. This chain links TRBV18 with TRBJ2-7; tentative D call: TRBD2 (6 bases). The CDR3 totals 13 residues. In germline, CDR1 is KGHSH, CDR2 LQKENI. Trimming took 3 bases from V and 7 from J, leaving 13 bases between them. The CDR3 sequence: CASSPGLLGEQYF. The CDR3 nucleotides read TGTGCCAGCTCACCGGGACTCCTCGGGGAGCAGTACTTC. The full variable domain, completed using reference TRBV18 and TRBJ2-7, is NAGVMQNPRHLVRRRGQEARLRCSPMKGHSHVYWYRQLPEEGLKFMVYLQKENIIDESGMPKERFSAEFPKEGPSILRIQQVVRGDSAAYFCASSPGLLGEQYFGPGTRLTVT.

V usage is TRBV11-2 and J usage is TRBJ1-2, with a possible D match to TRBD1 (6 bases). Trimming took 2 bases from V and 8 from J, leaving 12 bases between them. The germline CDR1 and CDR2 sequences are SGHAT and FQNNGV. The CDR3 contains 13 residues. Written as DNA, the CDR3 is TGTGCCAGCAGCTTATCCCCTGGGGGCGGCTACACCTTC. The encoded protein is CASSLSPGGGYTF.

The V and J genes are TRBV19 and TRBJ2-7; no reliable D call. The length of the CDR3 is 14 residues. V lost 3 bases and J 4 bases, leaving 13 bases between the germline ends. The germline CDR1 and CDR2 sequences are LNHDA and SQIVND (reference sequence). The CDR3 DNA reads TGTGCCAGTAGTATCTCATCAGGATTTTACGAGCAGTACTTC. Translation: CASSISSGFYEQYF.